Sequencing of this T cell receptor (beta chain) was carried out in a study of blood T cell repertoires in COVID-19. Study in general: The United States, Italy and Spain supplied acute and convalescent COVID-19 samples.

The V end was cut by 6 bases, the J end by 6 bases, with 12 bases between. CDR1 is DFQATT and CDR2 is SNEGSKA in the germline V gene (reference sequence). This CDR3 has 11 residues. Using immunoSEQ multiplex PCR, the repertoire was profiled, and TCRdb retains in-frame clones only, with some absent. This table holds approximately 170,000 clones, roughly 86% found once. What was sequenced was peripheral blood. The receptor comes from a man in his 70s with acute or convalescent COVID-19. V gene TRBV20-1 combines with J gene TRBJ2-7, with a tentative D call TRBD2 (5 bases). The CDR3 spells CSASDSSEQYF. DNA of the CDR3: TGCAGTGCCTCGGACTCGTCCGAGCAGTACTTC.